Listed below are T cell receptor beta chains from one sample, sequenced in a study of cytomegalovirus exposure and HLA in healthy donors. Generated by immunoSEQ multiplex PCR, the TCRdb table keeps only in-frame clones and is missing some. The sample has more than 45,000 clones, 85% to 95% seen once. The specimen was PBMCs. The receptors shown here come from a man between 18 and 29 years old in good health and CMV-seronegative. Both conserved end residues are part of each CDR3. D genes are given only for firm matches. Size is omitted from some rows. Given values are once, few, many or a class for expanded clones.

CDR3 DNA	CDR3 protein	V gene	J gene	clone size	D gene
TGTGCCAGCAAGGGGACAGTACTCTCCAACGCGAACACCGGGGAGCTGTTTTTT	CASKGTVLSNANTGELFF	TRBV11-3	TRBJ2-2	NA	TRBD1
TGTGCCAGCAGTCCCCGACTAGCGGGCGTCGGGGAGCAGTACTTC	CASSPRLAGVGEQYF	TRBV27	TRBJ2-7	NA	TRBD2
TGCGCCAGCAGCTTGGGGGACATCACTGAAGCTTTCTTT	CASSLGDITEAFF	TRBV5-1	TRBJ1-1	NA	NA
TGTGCCACCGGGGAACAAGAGACCCAGTACTTC	CATGEQETQYF	TRBV28	TRBJ2-5	NA	NA
TGTGCCAGCAGCTTACGGGAGATGAACACTGAAGCTTTCTTT	CASSLREMNTEAFF	TRBV7-9	TRBJ1-1	NA	NA
TGTGCCAGCAGCCTCTCTTACGGGAGCACTGAAGCTTTCTTT	CASSLSYGSTEAFF	TRBV11-2	TRBJ1-1	NA	NA
TGTGCCAGCAGCTTGGGAGACACCTATGGCTACACCTTC	CASSLGDTYGYTF	TRBV5-4	TRBJ1-2	NA	NA
TGTGCCAGCAGTTTAATCTGGGGGGTAGGGAATCAGCCCCAGCATTTT	CASSLIWGVGNQPQHF	TRBV27	TRBJ1-5	NA	NA
TGTGCCACCTCTCTTGGGCTCGGGGGATCCACTGAAGCTTTCTTT	CATSLGLGGSTEAFF	TRBV27	TRBJ1-1	once	NA
TGTGCCAGCAGTTTATCGATTCTAGGGGTTGAGCAGTTCTTC	CASSLSILGVEQFF	TRBV27	TRBJ2-1	NA	NA
TGTGCCAGCAGCTTTACGGACTCCATGAACACTGAAGCTTTCTTT	CASSFTDSMNTEAFF	TRBV5-6	TRBJ1-1	NA	NA
TGTGCCTGGAGTGTTGGACTAGCGGGGACCGGGGAGCTGTTTTTT	CAWSVGLAGTGELFF	TRBV30	TRBJ2-2	NA	TRBD2
TGTGCCAGTAGTATGGGGGCGGGAGGGTATGGAGATACGCAGTATTTT	CASSMGAGGYGDTQYF	TRBV19	TRBJ2-3	NA	TRBD2
TGTGCCAGCAGCGTAACAGGGAACGCGAACACCGGGGAGCTGTTTTTT	CASSVTGNANTGELFF	TRBV9	TRBJ2-2	NA	NA
TGTGCCAGCAGCTTAGATTTAGCGGGAGAGCCCACCGGGGAGCTGTTTTTT	CASSLDLAGEPTGELFF	TRBV11-2	TRBJ2-2	NA	TRBD2
TGTGCCAGCAGTGACCCCGAGACTAGTGTCTCAGATACGCAGTATTTT	CASSDPETSVSDTQYF	TRBV2	TRBJ2-3	NA	NA
TGTGCCAGTAGTATCAGGGATTCCTACGAGCAGTACTTC	CASSIRDSYEQYF	TRBV19	TRBJ2-7	NA	NA
TGTGCCAGCAGTCACGAGGTGGTGGCTGCAGATACGCAGTATTTT	CASSHEVVAADTQYF	TRBV6-6	TRBJ2-3	NA	NA
TGCAGCGTGAGGGGGATCCTGAACACTGAAGCTTTCTTT	CSVRGILNTEAFF	TRBV29-1	TRBJ1-1	NA	NA
TGTGCCAGCATCACAGGACAGAGGAATCAGCCCCAGCATTTT	CASITGQRNQPQHF	TRBV6-1	TRBJ1-5	NA	NA
TGTGCCAGCAGCTTAGCGCAGGGGACAGGGGGAACAGATACGCAGTATTTT	CASSLAQGTGGTDTQYF	TRBV7-9	TRBJ2-3	once	TRBD1
TGTGCCAGCAGGGATCTAAGACAAAATGAAAAACTGTTTTTT	CASRDLRQNEKLFF	TRBV6-5	TRBJ1-4	NA	NA
TGCAGCGTTGAAGATTTGGACCGGGAGACCCCCAATGAGCAGTTCTTC	CSVEDLDRETPNEQFF	TRBV29-1	TRBJ2-1	NA	NA
TGTGCCAGCAGTCCTACAGGGTCTGAAGCTTTCTTT	CASSPTGSEAFF	TRBV27	TRBJ1-1	few	NA